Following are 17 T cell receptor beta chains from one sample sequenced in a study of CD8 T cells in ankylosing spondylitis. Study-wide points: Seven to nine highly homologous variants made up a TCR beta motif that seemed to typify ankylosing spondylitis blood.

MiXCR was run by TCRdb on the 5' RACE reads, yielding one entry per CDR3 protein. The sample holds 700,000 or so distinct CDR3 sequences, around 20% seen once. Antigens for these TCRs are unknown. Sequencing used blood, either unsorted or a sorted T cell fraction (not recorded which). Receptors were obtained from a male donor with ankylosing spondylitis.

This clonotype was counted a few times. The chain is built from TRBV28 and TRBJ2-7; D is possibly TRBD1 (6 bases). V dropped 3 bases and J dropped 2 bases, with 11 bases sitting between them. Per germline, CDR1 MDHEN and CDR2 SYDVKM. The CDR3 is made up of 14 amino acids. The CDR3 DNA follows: TGTGCCAGCAGTTTTGGCGGACAGCCCTACGAGCAGTACTTC. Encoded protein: CASSFGGQPYEQYF.

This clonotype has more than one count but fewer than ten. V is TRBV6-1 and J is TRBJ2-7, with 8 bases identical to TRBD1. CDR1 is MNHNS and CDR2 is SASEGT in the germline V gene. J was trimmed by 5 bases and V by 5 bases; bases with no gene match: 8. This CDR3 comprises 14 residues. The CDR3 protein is CASSPGTGLHEQYF. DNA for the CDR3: TGTGCCAGCAGTCCCGGGACAGGTCTCCACGAGCAGTACTTC.

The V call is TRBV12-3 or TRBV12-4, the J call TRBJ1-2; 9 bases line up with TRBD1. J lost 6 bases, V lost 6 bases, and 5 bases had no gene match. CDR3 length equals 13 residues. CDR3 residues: CASSLQGAHGYTF. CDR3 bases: TGTGCCAGCAGCTTACAGGGGGCACATGGCTACACCTTC.

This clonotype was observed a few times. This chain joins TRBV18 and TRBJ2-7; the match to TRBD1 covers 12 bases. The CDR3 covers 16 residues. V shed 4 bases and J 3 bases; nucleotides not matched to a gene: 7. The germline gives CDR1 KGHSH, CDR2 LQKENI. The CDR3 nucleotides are TGTGCCAGCTCACACCGGGACAGGGGGCCCCACTACGAGCAGTACTTC. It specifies CASSHRDRGPHYEQYF.

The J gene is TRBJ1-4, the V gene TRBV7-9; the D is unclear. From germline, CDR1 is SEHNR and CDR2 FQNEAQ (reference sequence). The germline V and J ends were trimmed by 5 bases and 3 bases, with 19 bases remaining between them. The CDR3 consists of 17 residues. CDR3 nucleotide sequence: TGTGCCAGCAGCCCTGTAAGGCCCTGGAGAGCTAATGAAAAACTGTTTTTT. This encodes CASSPVRPWRANEKLFF.

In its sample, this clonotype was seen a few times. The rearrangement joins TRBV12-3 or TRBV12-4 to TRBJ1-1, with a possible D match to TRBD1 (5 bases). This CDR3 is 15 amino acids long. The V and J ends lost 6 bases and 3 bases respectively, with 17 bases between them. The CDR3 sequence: CASRSTQGWDTEAFF. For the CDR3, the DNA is TGTGCCAGCAGATCTACCCAGGGATGGGACACTGAAGCTTTCTTT.

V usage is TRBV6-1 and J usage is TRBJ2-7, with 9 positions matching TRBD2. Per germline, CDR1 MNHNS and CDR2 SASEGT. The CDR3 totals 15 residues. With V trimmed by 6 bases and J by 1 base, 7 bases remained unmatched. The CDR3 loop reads CASRTSGERSYEQYF. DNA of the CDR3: TGTGCCAGCAGGACTAGCGGTGAAAGATCCTACGAGCAGTACTTC.

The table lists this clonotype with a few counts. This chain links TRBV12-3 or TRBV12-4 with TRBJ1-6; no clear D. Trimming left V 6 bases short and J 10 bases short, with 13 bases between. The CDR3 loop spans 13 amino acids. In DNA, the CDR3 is TGTGCCAGCAGAACCGGAGCGCGGTCACCCCTCCACTTT. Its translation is CASRTGARSPLHF.

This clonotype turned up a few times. CDR3: CASSYPRGSVGGELFF. CDR3 coding DNA: TGTGCCAGCAGTTATCCCAGGGGTTCAGTTGGCGGGGAGCTGTTTTTT. The V call is TRBV6-5, the J call TRBJ2-2, with a weak D call TRBD1 (6 bases). The germline V gene encodes CDR1 MNHEY and CDR2 SVGAGI. CDR3 length: 16 amino acids. V lost 3 bases and J lost 7, with 18 bases in between.

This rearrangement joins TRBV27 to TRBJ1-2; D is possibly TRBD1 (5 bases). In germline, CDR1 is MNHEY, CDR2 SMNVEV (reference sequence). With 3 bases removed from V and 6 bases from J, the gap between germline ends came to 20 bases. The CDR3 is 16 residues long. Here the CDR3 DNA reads TGTGCCAGCAGTTTGCTACCGACACCCGGGGCTCATGGCTACACCTTC. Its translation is CASSLLPTPGAHGYTF.

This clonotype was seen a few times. This CDR3 is CASSRGGVEEYPTNTIYF. The CDR3, as DNA: TGCGCCAGCAGCCGGGGAGGGGTTGAAGAATACCCTACCAACACCATATATTTT. The gene calls are TRBV5-1 and TRBJ1-3, with D perhaps TRBD1 (5 bases). There are 18 residues in the CDR3. The V end was cut by 4 bases, the J end by 7 bases, with 27 bases between. Germline V CDR1 and CDR2: SGHRS, YFSETQ.

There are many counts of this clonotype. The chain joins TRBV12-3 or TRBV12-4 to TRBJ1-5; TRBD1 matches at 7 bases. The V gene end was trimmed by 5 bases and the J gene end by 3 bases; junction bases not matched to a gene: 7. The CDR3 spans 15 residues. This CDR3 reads CASSEGQPYNQPQHF. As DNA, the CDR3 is TGTGCCAGCAGTGAGGGACAGCCTTACAATCAGCCCCAGCATTTT.

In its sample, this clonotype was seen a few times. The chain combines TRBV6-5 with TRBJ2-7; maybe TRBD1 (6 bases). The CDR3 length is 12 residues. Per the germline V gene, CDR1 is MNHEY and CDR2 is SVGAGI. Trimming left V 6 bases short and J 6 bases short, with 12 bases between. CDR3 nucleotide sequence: TGTGCCAGCAGCCAGGGGATAGGCGAGCAGTACTTC. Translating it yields CASSQGIGEQYF.

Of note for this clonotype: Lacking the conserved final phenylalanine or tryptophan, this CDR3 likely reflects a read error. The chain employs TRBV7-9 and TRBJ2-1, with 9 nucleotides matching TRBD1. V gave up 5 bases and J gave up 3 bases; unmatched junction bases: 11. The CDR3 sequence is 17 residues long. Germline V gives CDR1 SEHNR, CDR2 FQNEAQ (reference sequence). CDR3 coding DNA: TGTGCCAGCAGCCTCCGACAGGGGGAAAAGAACTACAATGAGCAGTTCCTC. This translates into CASSLRQGEKNYNEQFL.

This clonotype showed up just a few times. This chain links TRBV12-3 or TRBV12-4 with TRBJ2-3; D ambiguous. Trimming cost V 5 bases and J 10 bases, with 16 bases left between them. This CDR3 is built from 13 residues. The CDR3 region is CASSAGLGSSQYF. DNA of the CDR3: TGTGCCAGCAGTGCCGGGTTGGGCTCTTCGCAGTATTTT.

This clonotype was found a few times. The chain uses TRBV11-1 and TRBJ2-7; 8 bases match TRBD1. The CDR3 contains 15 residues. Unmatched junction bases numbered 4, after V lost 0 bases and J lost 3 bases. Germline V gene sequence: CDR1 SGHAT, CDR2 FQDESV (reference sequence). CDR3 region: CASSLARTGNYEQYF. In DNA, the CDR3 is TGTGCCAGCAGCTTAGCCAGGACAGGGAACTACGAGCAGTACTTC.

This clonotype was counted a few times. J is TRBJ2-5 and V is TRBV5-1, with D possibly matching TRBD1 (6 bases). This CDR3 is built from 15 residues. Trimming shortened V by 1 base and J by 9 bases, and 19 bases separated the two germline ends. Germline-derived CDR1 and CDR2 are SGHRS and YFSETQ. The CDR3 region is CASSLLSGQEWPQYF. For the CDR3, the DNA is TGCGCCAGCAGCTTGTTGTCGGGACAAGAGTGGCCCCAGTACTTC.